Below, one T cell receptor beta chain is given with its context. Its antigen is as yet unknown. These data come from a study of human thymus T cells. Study-wide findings and caveats: Thymic and blood repertoires appeared to carry a bias in their V and J gene usage. Among unrelated individuals, related research reported thymic repertoires that overlapped highly.

There are 15 residues in the CDR3. Trimming cost V 6 bases and J 0 bases; bases outside gene matches: 4. In germline, CDR1 is MDHEN, CDR2 SYDVKM. Thymic resections from corrective heart surgery supplied the tissue. Finnish infants who were healthy and having corrective surgery for congenital heart defects made up the donors. Profiled with immunoSEQ multiplex PCR; TCRdb holds only in-frame clones, not every one. The repertoire holds some 130,000 clones, with 90% to 95% as singletons. Sequencing input: thymus tissue. The TCR sequence derives from a boy under two years old with a congenital heart defect but otherwise immunologically healthy. The gene calls are TRBV28 and TRBJ2-5, with 10 bases aligning to TRBD2. CDR3 DNA: TGTGCCAGCAGGGTAGCGGGGGGCCACCAAGAGACCCAGTACTTC. Translation gives CASRVAGGHQETQYF.